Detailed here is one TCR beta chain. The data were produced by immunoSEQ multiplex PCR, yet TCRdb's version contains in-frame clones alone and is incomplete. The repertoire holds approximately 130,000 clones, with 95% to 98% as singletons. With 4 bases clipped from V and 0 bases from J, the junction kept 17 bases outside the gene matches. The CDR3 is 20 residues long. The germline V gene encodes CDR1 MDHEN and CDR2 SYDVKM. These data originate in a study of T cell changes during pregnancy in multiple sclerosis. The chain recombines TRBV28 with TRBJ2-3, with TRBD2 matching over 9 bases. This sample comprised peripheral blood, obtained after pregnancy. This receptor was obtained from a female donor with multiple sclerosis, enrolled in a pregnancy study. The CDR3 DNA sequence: TGTGCCAGCAGTTCTCCCTTTCTGGCGGGAGGGATTCTTAGCACAGATACGCAGTATTTT. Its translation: CASSSPFLAGGILSTDTQYF.